This entry lists 20 T cell receptor beta chains sequenced from one sample in a study of cytomegalovirus exposure and HLA in healthy donors. Clones were read by immunoSEQ multiplex PCR, and TCRdb kept only the in-frame ones, dropping some. The repertoire consists of fewer than 350,000 clones, with roughly 88% occurring once and the leading ten covering about 0.86%. The sequenced sample consisted of PBMCs. These receptors came from a woman aged 18 to 35 in good health and CMV-seronegative.

This sequence joins TRBV27 and TRBJ2-7, with 14 positions matching TRBD2. Germline values: CDR1 MNHEY, CDR2 SMNVEV (reference sequence). The J segment lost 2 bases and the V segment lost 6 bases, leaving 12 bases of the junction unmatched. This CDR3 region has 18 residues. The CDR3 sequence: CASRGLAGETTRTYEQYF. The DNA for the CDR3 is TGTGCCAGCAGGGGACTAGCGGGAGAAACTACGAGAACCTACGAGCAGTACTTC.

The rearrangement uses TRBV27 and TRBJ2-2; D is possibly TRBD1 (6 bases). The germline V gene encodes CDR1 MNHEY and CDR2 SMNVEV (reference sequence). The ends were cut back, 6 bases at V and 6 bases at J, with 14 bases in the middle. The CDR3 is 14 residues long. Written as DNA, the CDR3 is TGTGCCAGCAGCCCCCAGGGGTTAGCCGGGGAGCTGTTTTTT. Protein sequence: CASSPQGLAGELFF.

V is TRBV6-6 and J is TRBJ1-2; perhaps TRBD1 as D (6 bases). Trimming shortened V by 2 bases and J by 7 bases, and 20 bases separated the two germline ends. The CDR3 contains 16 residues. Germline lookup yields CDR1 MNHNY and CDR2 SVGAGI (reference sequence). The CDR3 coding sequence is TGTGCCAGCAGTTACACACCCCGGGGGGCGAGGTCTGGCTACACCTTC. Its protein product is CASSYTPRGARSGYTF.

This chain connects TRBV28 to TRBJ1-1; a possible D gene is TRBD1 (6 bases). Germline V gene data show CDR1 as MDHEN and CDR2 as SYDVKM. Deletions cut 4 bases from V and 2 bases from J, with 20 bases between. CDR3 length: 17 amino acids. The CDR3 region has the DNA TGTGCCAGCAGTTCAGTCGAATTACAGGGCTTTAACACTGAAGCTTTCTTT. Translation gives CASSSVELQGFNTEAFF.

CDR3 nucleotides: TGTGCCAGCAGCCCTAGCGGAGGGACAGGGGCCCAAAACACCATATATTTT. It encodes CASSPSGGTGAQNTIYF. The rearrangement uses TRBV9 and TRBJ1-3; 10 nucleotides agree with TRBD1. The trim removed 4 bases at V and 6 bases at J, leaving 13 bases unmatched. CDR1 is SGDLS and CDR2 is YYNGEE in the germline V gene. The CDR3 consists of 17 residues. The full variable domain, rest sourced from reference TRBV9 and TRBJ1-3, is DSGVTQTPKHLITATGQRVTLRCSPRSGDLSVYWYQQSLDQGLQFLIQYYNGEERAKGNILERFSAQQFPDLHSELNLSSLELGDSALYFCASSPSGGTGAQNTIYFGEGSWLTVV.

The rearrangement uses TRBV4-3 and TRBJ2-1, with 8 bases identical to TRBD2. The CDR3 is made up of 16 amino acids. With V trimmed by 6 bases and J by 9 bases, 16 bases remained unmatched. Germline CDR1 LGHNA, CDR2 YSLEER. The CDR3 sequence is CASSHAGTSLSGEQFF. The CDR3 region has the DNA TGCGCCAGCAGTCACGCCGGGACTAGTTTGAGTGGTGAGCAGTTCTTC.

This chain links TRBV19 with TRBJ1-2; possible D gene TRBD1, 6 bases. This CDR3 spans 15 amino acids. Trimming took 3 bases from V and 1 from J, leaving 12 bases between them. Germline V lookup: CDR1 LNHDA, CDR2 SQIVND (reference sequence). CDR3 loop: CASSIGQLDNYGYTF. CDR3 bases: TGTGCCAGTAGTATCGGACAGCTCGATAACTATGGCTACACCTTC.

The chain couples TRBV6-1 to TRBJ2-7; D possibly corresponds to TRBD1 (6 bases). Germline assignment: CDR1 MNHNS and CDR2 SASEGT. Trimming cost V 2 bases and J 3 bases, with 8 bases left between them. The length of the CDR3 is 13 residues. The CDR3 here is CASSETDSYEQYF. CDR3 nucleotides: TGTGCCAGCAGTGAAACGGACAGCTACGAGCAGTACTTC.

The genes are TRBV14 and TRBJ2-2; tentatively, D is TRBD2 (5 bases). CDR3 length: 17 residues. Between the trimmed V and J ends, which lost 0 bases and 5 bases, there was a span of 16 bases. The germline gives CDR1 SGHDN, CDR2 FVKESK. The CDR3 protein is CASSQDLEAPGTGELFF. Here the CDR3 DNA reads TGTGCCAGCAGCCAAGATCTAGAGGCCCCGGGGACCGGGGAGCTGTTTTTT.

This chain connects TRBV5-1 to TRBJ2-3, with 7 bases lining up with TRBD2. V was clipped by 3 bases and J by 0 bases; unmatched bases: 13. The germline V gene encodes CDR1 SGHRS and CDR2 YFSETQ. The CDR3 contains 18 residues. The CDR3 loop reads CASSSPGGSGMSTDTQYF. The CDR3 nucleotides are TGCGCCAGCAGCTCGCCCGGGGGGAGCGGGATGAGCACAGATACGCAGTATTTT.

The chain links TRBV7-2 to TRBJ2-3; TRBD2 might be the D (6 bases). This CDR3 is built from 14 residues. Germline lookup yields CDR1 SGHTA and CDR2 FQGNSA. V lost 0 bases and J 6 bases, leaving 10 bases between the germline ends. The CDR3 loop reads CASSLAGGFDTQYF. The CDR3 coding sequence is TGTGCCAGCAGCTTAGCGGGAGGTTTCGATACGCAGTATTTT.

J is TRBJ2-7 and V is TRBV6-1, with D unresolved. Germline V CDR1 and CDR2: MNHNS, SASEGT. The CDR3 extends over 13 amino acids. Trimming removed 4 bases from V and 0 bases from J, with 7 bases in between. CDR3 DNA sequence: TGTGCCAGCAGTGTCACGAGCTCCTACGAGCAGTACTTC. Its protein is CASSVTSSYEQYF.

The V call is TRBV9, the J call TRBJ2-1; TRBD2 matches 9 bases. The V gene end was trimmed by 0 bases and the J gene end by 5 bases; junction bases not matched to a gene: 3. In germline, CDR1 is SGDLS, CDR2 YYNGEE. This CDR3 is 15 amino acids long. The CDR3 loop is CASSVGTSANNEQFF. The CDR3 DNA follows: TGTGCCAGCAGCGTAGGGACTAGCGCCAACAATGAGCAGTTCTTC.

This chain links TRBV7-3 with TRBJ2-1; no reliable D call. Trimming took off 0 bases at V and 9 bases at J, with 9 bases between the two ends. Per germline, CDR1 SGHTA and CDR2 FQGTGA. The CDR3 totals 13 residues. The CDR3 here is CASSLTNPGEQFF. CDR3 DNA sequence: TGTGCCAGCAGCTTAACGAATCCAGGTGAGCAGTTCTTC.

The CDR3 region is CASSYSTGGTEAFF. CDR3 DNA: TGTGCCAGCAGTTACTCGACAGGGGGCACTGAAGCTTTCTTT. The V gene is TRBV6-6, the J gene TRBJ1-1; TRBD1 agrees at 9 bases. Germline lookup yields CDR1 MNHNY and CDR2 SVGAGI (reference sequence). CDR3 length equals 14 residues. After removal of 0 bases from V and 4 bases from J, the junction contained 0 bases not matched to a gene.

The chain employs TRBV4-3 and TRBJ1-5; D not resolved. Germline CDR1 is LGHNA and CDR2 is YSLEER. There are 15 residues in the CDR3. V lost 2 bases and J 0 bases, leaving 8 bases between the germline ends. This chain's CDR3 is CASSQSRYSNQPQHF. In nucleotides, the CDR3 is TGCGCCAGCAGCCAATCGCGGTATAGCAATCAGCCCCAGCATTTT.

The CDR3 protein is CASRSWVGSSGANVLTF. The CDR3 DNA follows: TGTGCCAGCAGGTCGTGGGTCGGGAGCTCTGGGGCCAACGTCCTGACTTTC. The chain has TRBV5-6 and TRBJ2-6; weak D call: TRBD2 (6 bases). The ends were cut back, 5 bases at V and 0 bases at J, with 15 bases in the middle. The CDR3 contains 17 residues. Germline CDR1 and CDR2: SGHDT and YYEEEE.

The CDR3: CATANHALPSSGRGETQYF. In DNA form, the CDR3 reads TGTGCCACCGCCAACCACGCCCTGCCTAGTAGCGGGAGAGGAGAGACCCAGTACTTC. The chain is built from TRBV28 and TRBJ2-5; 9 nucleotides align to TRBD2. Germline CDR1 and CDR2: MDHEN and SYDVKM. Trimming removed 10 bases from V and 4 bases from J; junction bases left unmatched: 25. The CDR3 has 19 amino acids.

In DNA, the CDR3 is TGCGCCAGCAGCCAACCCCGGACAGGGATTGGCGCAGATACGCAGTATTTT. Its translation: CASSQPRTGIGADTQYF. The V call is TRBV4-1, the J call TRBJ2-3; 8 positions agree with TRBD1. Germline values: CDR1 MGHRA, CDR2 YSYEKL. The CDR3 spans 17 residues. Trimming took 2 bases from V and 4 from J; bases not matched to a gene: 11.

This chain uses TRBV4-1 with TRBJ1-4; D remains ambiguous. This CDR3 spans 14 amino acids. Looked up from germline, CDR1 is MGHRA and CDR2 is YSYEKL. Trimming took off 0 bases at V and 5 bases at J, with 7 bases between the two ends. CDR3 nucleotides: TGCGCCAGCAGCCAAGAGGAGCTCAATGAAAAACTGTTTTTT. Its protein is CASSQEELNEKLFF.